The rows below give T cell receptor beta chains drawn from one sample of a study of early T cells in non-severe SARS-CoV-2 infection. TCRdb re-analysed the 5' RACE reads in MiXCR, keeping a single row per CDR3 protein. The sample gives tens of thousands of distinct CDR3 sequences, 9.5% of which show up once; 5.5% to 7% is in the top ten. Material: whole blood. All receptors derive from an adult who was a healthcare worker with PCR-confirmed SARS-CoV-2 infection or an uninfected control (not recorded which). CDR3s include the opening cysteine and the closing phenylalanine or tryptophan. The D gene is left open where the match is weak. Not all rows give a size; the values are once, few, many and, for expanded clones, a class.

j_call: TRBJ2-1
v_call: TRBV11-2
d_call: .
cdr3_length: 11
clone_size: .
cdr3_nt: TGTGCCAGCAGGGGGTTTAATGAGCAGTTCTTC
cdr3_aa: CASRGFNEQFF

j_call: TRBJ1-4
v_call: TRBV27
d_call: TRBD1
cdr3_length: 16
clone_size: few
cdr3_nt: TGTGCCAGCAGTAGGGACAGGGGAAGGGATAATGAAAAACTGTTTTTT
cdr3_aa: CASSRDRGRDNEKLFF

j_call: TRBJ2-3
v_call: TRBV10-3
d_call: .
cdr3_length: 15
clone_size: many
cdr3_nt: TGTGCCATCACCCCAGGTAGCAGTTCCACAGATACGCAGTATTTT
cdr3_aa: CAITPGSSSTDTQYF

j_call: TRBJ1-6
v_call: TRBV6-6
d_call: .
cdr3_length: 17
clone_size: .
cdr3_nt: TGTGCCAGCAGTTACCTATCGCAAGGGGAATTCGGATCACCCCTCCACTTT
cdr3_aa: CASSYLSQGEFGSPLHF

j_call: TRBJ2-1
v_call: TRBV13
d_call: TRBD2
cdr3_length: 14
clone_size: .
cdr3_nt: TGTGCCAGCAGCCCCAGCGGGAGGGACAATGAGCAGTTCTTC
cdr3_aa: CASSPSGRDNEQFF

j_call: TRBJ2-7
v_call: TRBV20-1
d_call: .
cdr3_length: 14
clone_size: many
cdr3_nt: TGCAGTGCTAGCCGGACCTTCAGCTCCTACGAGCAGTACTTC
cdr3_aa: CSASRTFSSYEQYF

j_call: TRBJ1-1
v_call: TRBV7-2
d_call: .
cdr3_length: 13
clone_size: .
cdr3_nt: TGTGCCAGCAGCTTAGTTTCGGACACTGAAGCTTTCTTT
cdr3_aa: CASSLVSDTEAFF

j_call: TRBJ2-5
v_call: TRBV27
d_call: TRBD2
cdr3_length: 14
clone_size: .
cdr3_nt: TGTGCCAGCAGTTTAAGCGGGGTACAAGAGACCCAGCACTTC
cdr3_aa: CASSLSGVQETQHF

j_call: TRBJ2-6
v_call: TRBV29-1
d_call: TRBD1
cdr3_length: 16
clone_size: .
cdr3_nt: TGCAGCGCCCGACAGGGATCGGACTCTGGGGCCAACGTCCTGACTTTC
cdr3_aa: CSARQGSDSGANVLTF

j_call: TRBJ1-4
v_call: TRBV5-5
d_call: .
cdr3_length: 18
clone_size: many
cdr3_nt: TGTGCCAGCAGCTTGAGGTCGGGGGACGGTCCAACTAATGAAAAACTGTTTTTT
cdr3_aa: CASSLRSGDGPTNEKLFF

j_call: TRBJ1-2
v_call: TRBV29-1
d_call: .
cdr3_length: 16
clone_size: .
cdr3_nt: TGCAGCGTCGCAAACAGGGCCCCTTTCTCTAACTATGGCTACACCTTC
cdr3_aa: CSVANRAPFSNYGYTF

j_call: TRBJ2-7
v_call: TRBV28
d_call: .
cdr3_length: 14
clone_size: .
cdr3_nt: TGTGCCAGCAGCCCGACAGATCCCACCTACGAGCAGTACTTC
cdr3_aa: CASSPTDPTYEQYF

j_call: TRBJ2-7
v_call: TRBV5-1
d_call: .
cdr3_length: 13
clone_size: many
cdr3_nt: TGCGCCAGCAGCTTAAAATCAGGGCAACAGCAGTACTTC
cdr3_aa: CASSLKSGQQQYF

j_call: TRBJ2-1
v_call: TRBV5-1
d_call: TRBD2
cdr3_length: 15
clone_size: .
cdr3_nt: TGCGCCAGCAGCTTGGAGGCGGGAGCGGTGGATGAGCAGTTCTTC
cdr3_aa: CASSLEAGAVDEQFF

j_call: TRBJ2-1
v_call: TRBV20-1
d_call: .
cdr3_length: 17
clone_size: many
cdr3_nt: TGCAGTGCTAGAGATGACCGGGCGGGACTTTTCTACAATGAGCAGTTCTTC
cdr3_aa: CSARDDRAGLFYNEQFF

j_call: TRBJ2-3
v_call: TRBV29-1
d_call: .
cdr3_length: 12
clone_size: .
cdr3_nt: TGCAGCGTTGGGTCTCCCGGGGATACGCAGTATTTT
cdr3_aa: CSVGSPGDTQYF